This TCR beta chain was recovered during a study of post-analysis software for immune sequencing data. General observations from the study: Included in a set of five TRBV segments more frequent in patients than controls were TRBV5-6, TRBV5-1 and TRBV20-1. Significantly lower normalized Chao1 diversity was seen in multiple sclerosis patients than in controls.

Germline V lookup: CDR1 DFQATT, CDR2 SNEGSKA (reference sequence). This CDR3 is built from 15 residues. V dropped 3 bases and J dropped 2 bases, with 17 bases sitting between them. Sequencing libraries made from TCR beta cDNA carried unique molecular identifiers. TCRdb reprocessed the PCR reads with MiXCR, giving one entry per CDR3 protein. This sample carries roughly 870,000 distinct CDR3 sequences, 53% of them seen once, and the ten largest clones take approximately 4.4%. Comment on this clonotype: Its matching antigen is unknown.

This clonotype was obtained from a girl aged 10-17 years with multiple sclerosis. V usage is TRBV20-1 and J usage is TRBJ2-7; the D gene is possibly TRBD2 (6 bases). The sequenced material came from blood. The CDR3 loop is CSASKGSGVTYEQYF. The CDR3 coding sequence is TGCAGTGCTAGTAAGGGGTCGGGAGTCACCTACGAGCAGTACTTC.